Each of the 21 T cell receptor beta chains below was sequenced from the same sample in a study of monozygotic twins with inflammatory bowel disease (dated by TCRdb to about 2019). Receptors were amplified or captured by 5' RACE. Sequencing was performed on an Illumina HiSeq 2500. After the reads were reprocessed by TCRdb, one entry was made per CDR3 protein sequence, with no DNA. The sample table holds approximately 330,000 distinct CDR3 sequences. The leading ten clones occupy over 2% of the sample. Sequencing input: blood. All receptors come from a human donor with ulcerative colitis or Crohn's disease, or a healthy co-twin of an affected twin (not recorded which).

The chain recombines TRBV7-9 with TRBJ2-7; the D gene TCRdb calls, TRBD1, cannot be checked with no DNA. Germline V CDR1 and CDR2: SEHNR, FQNEAQ (reference sequence). The CDR3 length is 13 residues. The CDR3 spells CASSFPGGYEQYF.

Here the CDR3 reads CASSLFFGSKRLEAGANVLTF. V and J are TRBV27 and TRBJ2-6; absent DNA, TCRdb's TRBD2 call cannot be checked. The CDR3 spans 21 residues. Germline V gene sequence: CDR1 MNHEY, CDR2 SMNVEV (reference sequence).

The V call is TRBV5-1, the J call TRBJ2-1; TCRdb calls TRBD1, which cannot be checked without DNA. The CDR3 has 15 residues. Germline V gives CDR1 SGHRS, CDR2 YFSETQ. The CDR3 region is CASSSTPGVYNEQFF.

The J gene is TRBJ2-3, the V gene TRBV13; TCRdb's D call of TRBD2 is untestable without DNA. From germline, CDR1 is PRHDT and CDR2 FYEKMQ (reference sequence). This CDR3 comprises 15 residues. CDR3 in amino acids: CASSFTSGSRDTQYF.

This sequence joins TRBV7-2 and TRBJ2-3; there is no DNA to check the TCRdb D call of TRBD2. This CDR3 region has 16 residues. Germline-derived CDR1 and CDR2 are SGHTA and FQGNSA. The CDR3 loop reads CASSLLSGKSTDTQYF. Complete variable domain (other parts from reference TRBV7-2 and TRBJ2-3): GAGVSQSPSNKVTEKGKDVELRCDPISGHTALYWYRQSLGQGLEFLIYFQGNSAPDKSGLPSDRFSAERTGGSVSTLTIQRTQQEDSAVYLCASSLLSGKSTDTQYFGPGTRLTVL.

This sequence joins TRBV10-1 and TRBJ2-7; the D gene TCRdb calls, TRBD1, cannot be checked with no DNA. The germline CDR1 and CDR2 sequences are WNHNN and SYGVQD (reference sequence). The CDR3 runs to 13 residues. The CDR3 loop is CASSHGQGDLQYF.

This chain connects TRBV3-1 to TRBJ2-1; TCRdb lists TRBD1, though no DNA is available to test this call. The germline V gene encodes CDR1 LGHDT and CDR2 YNNKEL (reference sequence). The CDR3 is made up of 15 amino acids. CDR3: CASSQEPGSYNEQFF.

This chain links TRBV20-1 with TRBJ2-1. Germline V gene sequence: CDR1 DFQATT, CDR2 SNEGSKA (reference sequence). CDR3 size: 11 residues. CDR3 sequence: CSARSATEQFF.

This chain connects TRBV7-9 to TRBJ2-1; TCRdb designates TRBD2, a call that cannot be tested without DNA. The CDR3 is 15 residues long. From germline, CDR1 is SEHNR and CDR2 FQNEAQ (reference sequence). CDR3 sequence reads: CASTETSGGANEQFF.

The chain couples TRBV12-3 or TRBV12-4 to TRBJ2-1; TCRdb selects TRBD1, and the lack of DNA leaves this call unchecked. CDR3 length equals 16 residues. This CDR3 reads CASSQHGGSSYNEQFF.

This sequence joins TRBV5-1 and TRBJ2-7. Per germline, CDR1 SGHRS and CDR2 YFSETQ. The CDR3 consists of 13 residues. CDR3 sequence: CASCSLLSYEQYF.

This chain connects TRBV20-1 to TRBJ2-5; TCRdb calls TRBD1, which cannot be checked without DNA. Germline V gene lookup returns CDR1 DFQATT and CDR2 SNEGSKA (reference sequence). The CDR3 covers 15 residues. The CDR3 spells CSAPGDRGFQETQYF.

The chain links TRBV16 to TRBJ1-1; TCRdb lists TRBD1, though no DNA is available to test this call. The CDR3 runs to 14 residues. Germline CDR1 KGHSY, CDR2 FQNENV. The CDR3: CASSPDRVRGEAFF.

V and J are TRBV6-5 and TRBJ2-7; TCRdb reports TRBD1, a call that lacks DNA to check it against. Germline lookup yields CDR1 MNHEY and CDR2 SVGAGI. The CDR3 has 13 residues. The CDR3 region is CASRAGTLREQYF.

This chain uses TRBV5-1 with TRBJ2-2; TCRdb's D call of TRBD1 is untestable without DNA. Germline CDR1 SGHRS, CDR2 YFSETQ. CDR3 size: 16 residues. CDR3 region: CASSLAGGANTGELFF.

The V gene is TRBV12-3 or TRBV12-4, the J gene TRBJ1-1. This CDR3 is 11 amino acids long. The CDR3 region is CASSKTQRAFF.

The V gene is TRBV20-1, the J gene TRBJ1-6; TCRdb picks TRBD1, but there is no DNA to check that call. Germline loops: CDR1 DFQATT, CDR2 SNEGSKA (reference sequence). This CDR3 contains 16 residues. This CDR3 is CSARGRTATSNSPLHF.

The chain employs TRBV6-1 and TRBJ1-1. The CDR3 covers 15 residues. CDR1 and CDR2 (germline): MNHNS, SASEGT. The CDR3 is CASSEALSLRTEAFF.

This chain links TRBV5-1 with TRBJ1-1; TCRdb picks TRBD1, but there is no DNA to check that call. The CDR3 runs to 14 residues. Germline V gives CDR1 SGHRS, CDR2 YFSETQ. The CDR3 here is CASSSDGQGTEAFF.

V usage is TRBV27 and J usage is TRBJ2-1; TCRdb names TRBD1, which stays unverified in the absence of DNA. This CDR3 has 12 residues. Germline loops: CDR1 MNHEY, CDR2 SMNVEV (reference sequence). This CDR3 is CASSLFGGEKFF.

The genes are TRBV4-3 and TRBJ1-1. The CDR3 has 14 residues. Per the germline V gene, CDR1 is LGHNA and CDR2 is YSLEER. CDR3 protein: CASSQEFGNTEAFF.